These 28 T cell receptor beta chains share one sample of origin, sequenced in a study of T-cell reconstitution after alpha-beta-depleted transplantation in children. Unique molecular identifiers were built into the TCRbeta library. MiXCR, applied by TCRdb to the PCR reads, yields one record per CDR3 protein. The sample has more than 200,000 distinct CDR3 sequences; over 9.5% are singletons. The specimen comprised PBMCs from the stem cell graft donor, sampled from the stem cell graft. These receptors were collected from a human donor who donated a stem cell graft to a child with SCID.

This clonotype was picked up many times. The V and J genes are TRBV7-9 and TRBJ2-2; maybe TRBD1 (6 bases). Germline CDR1 is SEHNR and CDR2 is FQNEAQ (reference sequence). There are 15 residues in the CDR3. The V and J ends lost 4 bases and 10 bases respectively, with 19 bases between them. The chain's CDR3 is CASSSLGQRRPELFF. The CDR3 DNA reads TGTGCCAGCAGCTCTTTAGGACAGAGACGACCGGAGCTGTTTTTT.

This clonotype showed up many times. The chain uses TRBV7-2 and TRBJ2-1, with D possibly TRBD2 on 6 matching bases. The CDR3 has 14 amino acids. Germline V gene data show CDR1 as SGHTA and CDR2 as FQGNSA. V lost 2 bases to trimming and J lost 9 bases, with 14 bases between them. The CDR3 DNA reads TGTGCCAGCAGCTTACTGGCCCTTAGCGGTGAGCAGTTCTTC. This sequence encodes CASSLLALSGEQFF.

This clonotype was seen ten or more times. V is TRBV20-1 and J is TRBJ2-7; TRBD2 agrees at 8 bases. The CDR3 sequence is 14 residues long. Unmatched junction bases numbered 7, after V lost 2 bases and J lost 4 bases. Per germline, CDR1 DFQATT and CDR2 SNEGSKA (reference sequence). In DNA, the CDR3 is TGCAGTGCTAGACTTGCGGGGGGCCCTTACGAGCAGTACTTC. Translating gives CSARLAGGPYEQYF.

Only a few counts were recorded for this clonotype. This rearrangement joins TRBV5-5 to TRBJ1-3, with D maybe TRBD1 (5 bases). Germline CDR1 is SGHKS and CDR2 is YYEKEE (reference sequence). This CDR3 spans 17 amino acids. V lost 4 bases and J lost 2, with 19 bases in between. Here the CDR3 reads CASSLPGQKSAGNTIYF. CDR3 nucleotides: TGTGCCAGCAGCCTCCCCGGACAAAAATCGGCTGGAAACACCATATATTTT.

Notes on this clonotype: One base away lies a much larger clone, so this may be a sequencing read error. The CDR3 nucleotides read TGTGCCAGCAGCCGAGGGTATACAGATACGCTGTATTTT. Its translation is CASSRGYTDTLYF. J is TRBJ2-3 and V is TRBV11-2; a weak D match, TRBD2 (5 bases). CDR1 and CDR2 (germline): SGHAT, FQNNGV. This CDR3 region has 13 residues.

As concerns this clonotype: Sequence at one end of the junction differs from germline and may be a read error. This rearrangement joins TRBV12-3 or TRBV12-4 to TRBJ2-3; no clear D gene. The CDR3 is 18 residues long. CDR3 DNA sequence: TGTGCCATCAGTTTAGAATCCTATGGGCGGAAGAGCACAGATACGCAGTATTTT. Its translation is CAISLESYGRKSTDTQYF.

This clonotype was recorded at least ten times. This chain links TRBV20-1 with TRBJ2-5, with 9 bases fitting TRBD2. Looked up from germline, CDR1 is DFQATT and CDR2 is SNEGSKA (reference sequence). After removal of 6 bases from V and 5 bases from J, the junction contained 16 bases not matched to a gene. There are 16 residues in the CDR3. CDR3 nucleotides: TGCAGTGCCAAGAAAGGTTTTAGCGGGGGCAGGGAGACCCAGTACTTC. Its protein is CSAKKGFSGGRETQYF.

This chain links TRBV6-1 with TRBJ2-5, with 11 bases identical to TRBD2. The V gene's germline CDR1 is MNHNS and CDR2 SASEGT. V was clipped by 5 bases and J by 2 bases; unmatched bases: 4. The CDR3 is made up of 15 amino acids. Here the CDR3 DNA reads TGTGCCAGCAGTACGACTAGCGGGGTTCAAGAGACCCAGTACTTC. Translation gives CASSTTSGVQETQYF.

At least ten counts were recorded for this clonotype. J is TRBJ1-1 and V is TRBV20-1, with 7 bases matching TRBD1. The CDR3 runs 13 residues. V lost 3 bases and J lost 10; bases outside the gene matches: 11. From germline, CDR1 is DFQATT and CDR2 SNEGSKA (reference sequence). The CDR3 loop reads CSASAPRQGRAFF. The CDR3 DNA follows: TGCAGTGCTAGTGCCCCGCGACAGGGAAGAGCTTTCTTT.

This clonotype was counted many times. This chain joins TRBV5-6 and TRBJ2-5, with TRBD1 matching over 11 bases. The CDR3 runs 15 residues. Trimming removed 5 bases from V and 4 bases from J; junction bases left unmatched: 7. CDR1 SGHDT and CDR2 YYEEEE come from the germline V gene. The CDR3 loop reads CASSFGQGATETQYF. In nucleotides, the CDR3 is TGTGCCAGCAGTTTCGGACAGGGGGCTACAGAGACCCAGTACTTC.

This clonotype has only a few counts. The chain employs TRBV3-1 and TRBJ1-2; 10 nucleotides align to TRBD1. The CDR3 totals 19 residues. Germline values: CDR1 LGHDT, CDR2 YNNKEL (reference sequence). V was pared by 3 bases and J by 4 bases, with 17 bases of the junction left unmatched. The CDR3 DNA reads TGTGCCAGCAGCCACCAAGGAGGGGGACAGGGGAGGACCTTCTATGGCTACACCTTC. This translates into CASSHQGGGQGRTFYGYTF. The variable domain in full, completed from reference TRBV3-1 and TRBJ1-2, reads DTAVSQTPKYLVTQMGNDKSIKCEQNLGHDTMYWYKQDSKKFLKIMFSYNNKELIINETVPNRFSPKSPDKAHLNLHINSLELGDSAVYFCASSHQGGGQGRTFYGYTFGSGTRLTVV.

This clonotype was seen many times. The chain carries TRBV20-1 and TRBJ1-6, with D uncertain. Germline CDR1 DFQATT, CDR2 SNEGSKA (reference sequence). This CDR3 region has 14 residues. The CDR3 region is CSPTRTVPNSPLHF. The CDR3 nucleotides are TGCAGCCCTACCCGAACAGTCCCGAATTCACCCCTCCACTTT.

The sample holds many counts of this clonotype. The chain has TRBV7-2 and TRBJ2-3, with 9 bases that match TRBD2. Germline CDR1 is SGHTA and CDR2 is FQGNSA. V lost 8 bases, J lost 3 bases, and 3 bases stayed unmatched. CDR3 length: 13 residues. The CDR3 region has the DNA TGTGCCAGCGAAGCGGGGGGAACAGATACGCAGTATTTT. This translates into CASEAGGTDTQYF.

The chain recombines TRBV5-1 with TRBJ2-3; D possibly corresponds to TRBD2 (5 bases). This CDR3 has 14 amino acids. Germline-derived CDR1 and CDR2 are SGHRS and YFSETQ. With 2 bases removed from V and 4 bases from J, the gap between germline ends came to 11 bases. The CDR3 protein is CASSFVQEADTQYF. The CDR3 bases are TGCGCCAGCAGCTTCGTCCAGGAGGCAGATACGCAGTATTTT.

This clonotype was detected ten times or more. The V gene is TRBV7-2, the J gene TRBJ2-7; 7 bases are shared with TRBD1. The CDR3 has 14 residues. Germline V gene sequence: CDR1 SGHTA, CDR2 FQGNSA. V was pared by 5 bases and J by 3 bases, with 7 bases of the junction left unmatched. The DNA for the CDR3 is TGTGCCAGCAGCCTCGGGACAGATCTCTACGAGCAGTACTTC. Its translation: CASSLGTDLYEQYF.

The chain employs TRBV5-6 and TRBJ2-1; D is ambiguous. Germline loops: CDR1 SGHDT, CDR2 YYEEEE. The CDR3 loop spans 15 amino acids. V shed 1 base and J shed 0 bases, with 8 bases lying between them. The CDR3 DNA follows: TGTGCCAGCAGCTTGTCACGGCGCTCCTACAATGAGCAGTTCTTC. Translated, it gives CASSLSRRSYNEQFF. Filled out from reference TRBV5-6 and TRBJ2-1, the complete variable domain reads DAGVTQSPTHLIKTRGQQVTLRCSPKSGHDTVSWYQQALGQGPQFIFQYYEEEERQRGNFPDRFSGHQFPNYSSELNVNALLLGDSALYLCASSLSRRSYNEQFFGPGTRLTVL.

This clonotype showed up many times. The rearrangement links TRBV7-8 to TRBJ1-2, with 8 bases aligning to TRBD1. Germline V gene lookup returns CDR1 SGHVS and CDR2 FQNEAQ. This CDR3 has 15 amino acids. The J segment lost 4 bases and the V segment lost 4 bases, leaving 8 bases of the junction unmatched. The CDR3 DNA follows: TGTGCCAGCAGCTCCCAACAGGGGGGAAGCTATGGCTACACCTTC. Amino acid sequence: CASSSQQGGSYGYTF.

The chain combines TRBV4-1 with TRBJ2-2; D might be TRBD1 or TRBD2, each matching 6 bases. Between the trimmed V and J ends, which lost 1 base and 6 bases, there was a span of 18 bases. CDR1 is MGHRA, CDR2 YSYEKL, per germline. The CDR3 covers 17 residues. CDR3 sequence: CASSQAPTGGVPGELFF. DNA of the CDR3: TGCGCCAGCAGCCAAGCTCCGACCGGGGGCGTTCCCGGGGAGCTGTTTTTT.

This clonotype showed up many times. V gene TRBV7-2 combines with J gene TRBJ1-1; D remains unclear. Germline V gives CDR1 SGHTA, CDR2 FQGNSA. The germline V and J ends were trimmed by 2 bases and 5 bases, with 15 bases remaining between them. CDR3 length: 15 amino acids. CDR3 nucleotides: TGTGCCAGCAGCTTATCTCCGGGGATGGGGACTGAAGCTTTCTTT. This encodes CASSLSPGMGTEAFF.

This clonotype was seen ten or more times. The CDR3 protein is CASSYAGTDTQYF. The CDR3, as DNA: TGTGCCAGCAGTTACGCGGGGACAGATACGCAGTATTTT. The rearrangement joins TRBV6-5 to TRBJ2-3; tentative D call: TRBD2 (6 bases). V dropped 2 bases and J dropped 3 bases, with 6 bases sitting between them. CDR1 is MNHEY, CDR2 SVGAGI, per germline. The CDR3 contains 13 residues.

Many counts were recorded for this clonotype. The rearrangement joins TRBV20-1 to TRBJ2-5; tentative D call: TRBD1 (5 bases). V was trimmed by 3 bases and J by 6 bases, leaving 17 bases between them. This CDR3 comprises 14 residues. Germline loops: CDR1 DFQATT, CDR2 SNEGSKA (reference sequence). The CDR3 bases are TGCAGTGCTAGCCTCCGCAGGGAAGGAAAGACCCAGTACTTC. Translating gives CSASLRREGKTQYF.

This clonotype has ten or more counts. This chain connects TRBV2 to TRBJ2-5; unclear D gene. V lost 8 bases and J lost 2, with 15 bases in between. The CDR3 is made up of 14 amino acids. Looked up from germline, CDR1 is SNHLY and CDR2 is FYNNEI. The CDR3 bases are TGTGCCAGCGCCCATACCAGCCTGCAAGAGACCCAGTACTTC. Encoded protein: CASAHTSLQETQYF. Full variable domain (missing parts from reference TRBV2 and TRBJ2-5): EPEVTQTPSHQVTQMGQEVILRCVPISNHLYFYWYRQILGQKVEFLVSFYNNEISEKSEIFDDQFSVERPDGSNFTLKIRSTKLEDSAMYFCASAHTSLQETQYFGPGTRLLVL.

This clonotype has at least ten counts. The chain employs TRBV14 and TRBJ2-1, with TRBD2 matching 7 bases. This CDR3 is 16 amino acids long. Trimming removed 6 bases from V and 0 bases from J; junction bases left unmatched: 8. Germline CDR1 is SGHDN and CDR2 is FVKESK. CDR3 in amino acids: CASSPWRGSSYNEQFF. Written as DNA, the CDR3 is TGTGCCAGCAGTCCTTGGCGGGGGTCCTCCTACAATGAGCAGTTCTTC. The variable domain in full, completed from reference TRBV14 and TRBJ2-1, reads EAGVTQFPSHSVIEKGQTVTLRCDPISGHDNLYWYRRVMGKEIKFLLHFVKESKQDESGMPNNRFLAERTGGTYSTLKVQPAELEDSGVYFCASSPWRGSSYNEQFFGPGTRLTVL.

This clonotype came up many times. V usage is TRBV5-1 and J usage is TRBJ2-5, with TRBD1 identical over 9 bases. J lost 2 bases, V lost 4 bases, and 6 bases had no gene match. This CDR3 comprises 15 residues. The germline V gene has CDR1 SGHRS and CDR2 YFSETQ. The DNA for the CDR3 is TGCGCCAGCAGCCCATGGGGACAGGGACAAGAGACCCAGTACTTC. It translates to CASSPWGQGQETQYF.

The chain's CDR3 is CASRQGADYGYTF. As DNA, the CDR3 is TGCGCCAGCCGACAGGGAGCGGACTATGGCTACACCTTC. V and J are TRBV5-1 and TRBJ1-2, with 7 bases aligning to TRBD1. V lost 7 bases to trimming and J lost 3 bases; unmatched junction nucleotides: 6. Germline-derived CDR1 and CDR2 are SGHRS and YFSETQ. This CDR3 region has 13 residues.

This clonotype was seen at least ten times. The chain employs TRBV5-1 and TRBJ1-5; D gene ambiguous. The CDR3 extends over 14 amino acids. CDR1 SGHRS and CDR2 YFSETQ come from the germline V gene. V was trimmed by 0 bases and J by 5 bases, leaving 9 bases between them. The CDR3: CASSLGQEDQPQHF. The CDR3 DNA reads TGCGCCAGCAGCTTGGGTCAGGAGGATCAGCCCCAGCATTTT. Full variable domain (remainder filled in from reference TRBV5-1 and TRBJ1-5): KAGVTQTPRYLIKTRGQQVTLSCSPISGHRSVSWYQQTPGQGLQFLFEYFSETQRNKGNFPGRFSGRQFSNSRSEMNVSTLELGDSALYLCASSLGQEDQPQHFGDGTRLSIL.

This clonotype occurred many times. The V gene is TRBV7-3, the J gene TRBJ2-3, with TRBD1 matching 8 bases. V lost 5 bases and J lost 1; bases outside the gene matches: 5. This CDR3 comprises 15 residues. The germline CDR1 and CDR2 sequences are SGHTA and FQGTGA. The CDR3: CASSGQGLGTDTQYF. The CDR3 nucleotides are TGTGCCAGCAGCGGACAGGGATTGGGCACAGATACGCAGTATTTT.

This clonotype has ten or more counts. The chain combines TRBV5-1 with TRBJ1-1; D not certain. This CDR3 spans 14 amino acids. V lost 4 bases to trimming and J lost 1 base, with 11 bases between them. CDR1 is SGHRS, CDR2 YFSETQ, per germline. The DNA for the CDR3 is TGCGCCAGCAGCCAGACACCGGAGAACACTGAAGCTTTCTTT. Amino acids: CASSQTPENTEAFF.